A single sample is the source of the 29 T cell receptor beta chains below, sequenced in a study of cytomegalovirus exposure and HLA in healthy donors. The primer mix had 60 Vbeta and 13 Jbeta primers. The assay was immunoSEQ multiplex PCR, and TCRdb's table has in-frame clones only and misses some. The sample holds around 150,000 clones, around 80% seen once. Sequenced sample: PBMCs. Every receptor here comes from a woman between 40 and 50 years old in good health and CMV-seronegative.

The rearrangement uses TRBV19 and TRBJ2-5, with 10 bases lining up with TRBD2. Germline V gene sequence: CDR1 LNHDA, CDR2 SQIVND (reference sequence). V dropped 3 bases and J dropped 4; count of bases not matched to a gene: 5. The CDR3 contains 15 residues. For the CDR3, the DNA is TGTGCCAGTAGTATTGGTAGCGGGGGGCGAGAGACCCAGTACTTC. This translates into CASSIGSGGRETQYF.

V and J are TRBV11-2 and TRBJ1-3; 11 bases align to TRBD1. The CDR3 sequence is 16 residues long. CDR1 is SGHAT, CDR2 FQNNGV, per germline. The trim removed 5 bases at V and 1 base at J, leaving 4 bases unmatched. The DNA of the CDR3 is TGTGCCAGCAGCGCGGACAGGGGGCATTCTGGAAACACCATATATTTT. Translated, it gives CASSADRGHSGNTIYF.

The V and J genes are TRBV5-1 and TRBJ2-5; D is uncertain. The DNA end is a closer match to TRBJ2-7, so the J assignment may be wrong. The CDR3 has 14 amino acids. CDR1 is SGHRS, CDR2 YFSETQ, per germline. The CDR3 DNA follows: TGCGCCAGCAGCTTGCTTCCTGACTCCTACGAGCAGTACTTC. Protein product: CASSLLPDSYEQYF.

The CDR3 DNA reads as TGTGCCAGCAGTTTATCTTGGACTAGAACCTATGAGCAGTTCTTC. Protein sequence: CASSLSWTRTYEQFF. The genes are TRBV27 and TRBJ2-1; 7 bases map to TRBD2. The CDR3 is made up of 15 amino acids. V dropped 0 bases and J dropped 8; count of bases not matched to a gene: 7. The germline V gene encodes CDR1 MNHEY and CDR2 SMNVEV (reference sequence).

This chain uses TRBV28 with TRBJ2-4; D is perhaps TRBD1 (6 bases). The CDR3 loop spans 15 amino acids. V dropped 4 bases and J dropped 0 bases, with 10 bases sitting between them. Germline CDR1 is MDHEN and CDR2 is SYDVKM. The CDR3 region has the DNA TGTGCCAGCAGTTCTGGACAGCAAGCCAAAAACATTCAGTACTTC. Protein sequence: CASSSGQQAKNIQYF.

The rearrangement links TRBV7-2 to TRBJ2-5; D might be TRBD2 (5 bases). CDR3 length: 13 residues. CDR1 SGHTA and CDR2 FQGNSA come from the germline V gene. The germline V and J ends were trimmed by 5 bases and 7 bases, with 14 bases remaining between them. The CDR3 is CASSPSGEGTQYF. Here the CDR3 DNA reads TGTGCCAGCAGCCCCAGCGGCGAAGGGACCCAGTACTTC. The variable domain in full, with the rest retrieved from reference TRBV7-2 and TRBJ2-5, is GAGVSQSPSNKVTEKGKDVELRCDPISGHTALYWYRQSLGQGLEFLIYFQGNSAPDKSGLPSDRFSAERTGGSVSTLTIQRTQQEDSAVYLCASSPSGEGTQYFGPGTRLLVL.

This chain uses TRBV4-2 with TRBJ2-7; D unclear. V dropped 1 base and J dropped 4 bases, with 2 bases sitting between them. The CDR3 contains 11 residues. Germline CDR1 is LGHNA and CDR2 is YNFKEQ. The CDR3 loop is CASSQAYEQYF. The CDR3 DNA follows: TGTGCCAGCAGCCAAGCGTACGAGCAGTACTTC.

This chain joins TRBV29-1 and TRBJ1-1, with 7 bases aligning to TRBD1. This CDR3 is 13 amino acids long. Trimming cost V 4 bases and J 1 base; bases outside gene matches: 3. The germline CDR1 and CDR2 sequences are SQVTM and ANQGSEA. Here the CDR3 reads CSVGQGRNTEAFF. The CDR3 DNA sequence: TGCAGCGTTGGACAGGGACGGAACACTGAAGCTTTCTTT.

The CDR3 region is CATSRDRIGLTYGYTF. For the CDR3, the DNA is TGTGCCACCAGCAGAGATCGGATAGGACTGACCTATGGCTACACCTTC. This chain connects TRBV15 to TRBJ1-2, with no clear D. The CDR3 totals 16 residues. V was shortened by 0 bases and J by 4 bases, with 15 bases between the two germline ends. Germline loops: CDR1 LNHNV, CDR2 YYDKDF (reference sequence).

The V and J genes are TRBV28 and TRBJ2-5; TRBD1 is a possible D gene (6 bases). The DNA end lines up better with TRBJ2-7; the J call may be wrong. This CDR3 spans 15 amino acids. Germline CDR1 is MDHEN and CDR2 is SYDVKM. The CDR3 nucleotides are TGTGCCAGCGGGGGCTTTAACACCCGCTCCTACGAGCAGTACTTC. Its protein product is CASGGFNTRSYEQYF.

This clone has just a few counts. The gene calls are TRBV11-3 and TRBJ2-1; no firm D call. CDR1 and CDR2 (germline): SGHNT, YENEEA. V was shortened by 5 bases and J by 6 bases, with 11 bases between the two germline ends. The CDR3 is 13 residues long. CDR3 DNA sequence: TGTGCCAGCAGCCTTAGGCCTAGCAATGAGCAGTTCTTC. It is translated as CASSLRPSNEQFF.

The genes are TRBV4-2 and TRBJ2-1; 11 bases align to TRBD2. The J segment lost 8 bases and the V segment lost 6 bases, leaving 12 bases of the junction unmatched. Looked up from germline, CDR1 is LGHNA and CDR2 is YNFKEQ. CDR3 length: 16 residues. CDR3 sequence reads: CASRTGLAGLRDEQFF. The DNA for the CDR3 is TGTGCCAGCAGAACCGGACTAGCGGGTCTGAGGGATGAGCAGTTCTTC.

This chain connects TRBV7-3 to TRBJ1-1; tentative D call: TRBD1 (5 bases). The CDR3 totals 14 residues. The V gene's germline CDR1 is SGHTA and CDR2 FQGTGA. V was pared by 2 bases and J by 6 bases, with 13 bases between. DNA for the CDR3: TGTGCCAGCAGCTTAGGGGTTGGGGCCTCTGAAGCTTTCTTT. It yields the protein CASSLGVGASEAFF.

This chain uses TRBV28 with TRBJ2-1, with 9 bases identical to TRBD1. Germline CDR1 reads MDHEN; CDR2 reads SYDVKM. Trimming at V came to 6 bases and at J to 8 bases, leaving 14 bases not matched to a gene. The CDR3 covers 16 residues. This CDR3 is CASRRDRELQSHEQFF. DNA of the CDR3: TGTGCCAGCAGAAGGGACAGGGAACTCCAATCGCATGAGCAGTTCTTC.

The CDR3 loop is CASSHGGAVFSYEQYF. The CDR3 DNA reads TGTGCCAGCAGCCACGGAGGGGCAGTCTTTTCCTACGAGCAGTACTTC. This chain connects TRBV4-2 to TRBJ2-5; possible D gene TRBD2, 6 bases. The assigned J gene may be wrong: the sequence end matches TRBJ2-7 better. The CDR3 is 16 residues long. CDR1 and CDR2 from the germline V gene are LGHNA and YNFKEQ.

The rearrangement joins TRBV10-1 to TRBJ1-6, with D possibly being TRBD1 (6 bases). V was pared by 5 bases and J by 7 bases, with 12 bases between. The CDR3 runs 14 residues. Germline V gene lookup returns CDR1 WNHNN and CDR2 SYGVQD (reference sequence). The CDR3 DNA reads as TGCGCCAGCAGTCCCGGGCAGGGGAATTCACCCCTCCACTTT. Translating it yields CASSPGQGNSPLHF.

CDR3 sequence (DNA): TGTGCCAGCAGCCCCCGGACAGTGACGTACTCCTACGAGCAGTACTTC. It codes for CASSPRTVTYSYEQYF. The genes are TRBV5-6 and TRBJ2-7, with D perhaps matching TRBD1 (6 bases). V lost 4 bases to trimming and J lost 0 bases, with 17 bases between them. Germline-derived CDR1 and CDR2 are SGHDT and YYEEEE. CDR3 length: 16 residues.

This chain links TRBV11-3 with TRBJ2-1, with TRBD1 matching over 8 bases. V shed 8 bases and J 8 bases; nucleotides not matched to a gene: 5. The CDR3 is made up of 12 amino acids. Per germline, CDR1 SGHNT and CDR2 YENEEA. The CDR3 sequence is CASDRGTDEQFF. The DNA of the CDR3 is TGTGCCAGCGACAGGGGAACGGATGAGCAGTTCTTC.

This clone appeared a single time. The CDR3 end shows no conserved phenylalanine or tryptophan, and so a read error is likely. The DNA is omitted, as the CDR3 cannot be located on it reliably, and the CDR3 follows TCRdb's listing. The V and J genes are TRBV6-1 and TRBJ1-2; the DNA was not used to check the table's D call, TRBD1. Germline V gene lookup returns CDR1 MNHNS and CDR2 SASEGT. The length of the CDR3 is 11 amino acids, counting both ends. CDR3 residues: CASREGQIFPI.

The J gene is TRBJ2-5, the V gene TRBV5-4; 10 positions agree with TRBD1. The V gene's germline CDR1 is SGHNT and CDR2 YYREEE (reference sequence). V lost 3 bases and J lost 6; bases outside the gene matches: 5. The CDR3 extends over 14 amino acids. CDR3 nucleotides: TGTGCCAGCAGCTCGGGACAGGGGCTACAGACCCAGTACTTC. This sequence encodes CASSSGQGLQTQYF.

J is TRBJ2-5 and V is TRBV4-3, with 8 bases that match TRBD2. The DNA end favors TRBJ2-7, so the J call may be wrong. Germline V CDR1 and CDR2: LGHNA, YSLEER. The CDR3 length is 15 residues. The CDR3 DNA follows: TGCGCCAGCAGCCAAGATCCGGGGGGGGTCTACGAGCAGTACTTC. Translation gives CASSQDPGGVYEQYF.

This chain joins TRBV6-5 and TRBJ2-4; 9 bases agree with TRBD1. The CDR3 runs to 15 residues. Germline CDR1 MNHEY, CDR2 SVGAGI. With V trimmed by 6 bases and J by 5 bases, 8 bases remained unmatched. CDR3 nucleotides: TGTGCCAGCAGCTCGGGGGGACAGGGTCAAAACATTCAGTACTTC. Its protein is CASSSGGQGQNIQYF.

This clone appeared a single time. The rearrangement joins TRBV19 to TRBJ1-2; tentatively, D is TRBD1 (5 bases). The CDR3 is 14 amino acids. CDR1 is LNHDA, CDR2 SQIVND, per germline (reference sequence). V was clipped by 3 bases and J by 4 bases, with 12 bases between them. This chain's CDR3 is CASSIDRAGYGYTF. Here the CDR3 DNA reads TGTGCCAGTAGTATCGACAGAGCCGGCTATGGCTACACCTTC.

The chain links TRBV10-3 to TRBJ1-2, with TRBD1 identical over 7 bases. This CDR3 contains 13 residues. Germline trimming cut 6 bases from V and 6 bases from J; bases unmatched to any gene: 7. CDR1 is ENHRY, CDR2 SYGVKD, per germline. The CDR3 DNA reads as TGTGCCATCAGAGGGACAGAGGCTGATGGCTACACCTTC. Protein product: CAIRGTEADGYTF.

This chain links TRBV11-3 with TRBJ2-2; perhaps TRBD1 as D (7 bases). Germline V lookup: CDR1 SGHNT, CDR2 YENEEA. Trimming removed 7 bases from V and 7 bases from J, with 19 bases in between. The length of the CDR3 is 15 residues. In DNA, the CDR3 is TGTGCCAGCACCACAGGGGCGGGAATACTCGGGGAGCTGTTTTTT. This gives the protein CASTTGAGILGELFF.

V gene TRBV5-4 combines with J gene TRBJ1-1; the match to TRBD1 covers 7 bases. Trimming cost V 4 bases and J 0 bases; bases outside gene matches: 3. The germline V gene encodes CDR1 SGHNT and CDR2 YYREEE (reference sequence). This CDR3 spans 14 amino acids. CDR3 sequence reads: CASSTGQLNTEAFF. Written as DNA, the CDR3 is TGTGCCAGCAGCACGGGACAGTTGAACACTGAAGCTTTCTTT.

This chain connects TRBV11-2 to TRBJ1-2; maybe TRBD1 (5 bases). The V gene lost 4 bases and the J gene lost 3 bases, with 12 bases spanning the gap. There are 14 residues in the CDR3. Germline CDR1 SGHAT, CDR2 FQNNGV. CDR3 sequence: CASSSLRDHYGYTF. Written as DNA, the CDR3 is TGTGCCAGCAGCTCACTCAGGGATCACTATGGCTACACCTTC.

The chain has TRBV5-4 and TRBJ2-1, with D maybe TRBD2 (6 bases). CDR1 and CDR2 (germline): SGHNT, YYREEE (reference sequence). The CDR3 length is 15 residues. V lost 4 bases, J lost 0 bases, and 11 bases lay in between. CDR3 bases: TGTGCCAGCAGCGGGGACTTGGGCTCCTACAATGAGCAGTTCTTC. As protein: CASSGDLGSYNEQFF.

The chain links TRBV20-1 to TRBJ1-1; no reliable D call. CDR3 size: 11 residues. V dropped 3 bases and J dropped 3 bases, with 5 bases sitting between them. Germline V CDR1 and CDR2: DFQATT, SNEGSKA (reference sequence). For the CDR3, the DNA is TGCAGTGCTAGTCAGTACACTGAAGCTTTCTTT. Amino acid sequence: CSASQYTEAFF.